This TCR beta chain was recorded in a study of blood T cells in healthy people across ages. Next came a second PCR, run for roughly 6 to 11 cycles, which used a sample-barcoded 5' primer along with a J-beta primer mix. TCRdb ran MiXCR on the 5' RACE reads and lists one entry per CDR3 protein. The table records about 640,000 distinct CDR3 sequences, approximately 30% of them present only once. Germline-derived CDR1 and CDR2 are SGHTA and FQGNSA. The CDR3 is 15 residues long. Peripheral blood was drawn, roughly 10 milliliters per donor. On this clonotype itself: A read error may account for a junction end that differs from germline.

This clonotype was obtained from a woman of 80 years or more in good health. The J gene is TRBJ1-5, the V gene TRBV7-2; D not certain. The sample consisted of blood. The CDR3 protein is CASSFPPLGNQPRHF. CDR3 DNA sequence: TGTGCCAGCAGCTTCCCCCCCCTTGGGAATCAGCCCCGGCATTTT.